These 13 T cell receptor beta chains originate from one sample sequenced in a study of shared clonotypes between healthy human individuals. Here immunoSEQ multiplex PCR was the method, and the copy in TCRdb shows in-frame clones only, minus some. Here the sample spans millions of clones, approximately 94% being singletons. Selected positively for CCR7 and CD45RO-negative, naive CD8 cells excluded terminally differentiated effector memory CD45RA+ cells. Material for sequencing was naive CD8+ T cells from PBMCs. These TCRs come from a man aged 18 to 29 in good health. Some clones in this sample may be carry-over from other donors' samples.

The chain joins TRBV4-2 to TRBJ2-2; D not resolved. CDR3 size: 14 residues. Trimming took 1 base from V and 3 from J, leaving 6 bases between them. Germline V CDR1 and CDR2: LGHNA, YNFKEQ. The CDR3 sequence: CASSQVGYTGELFF. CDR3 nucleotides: TGTGCCAGCAGCCAAGTGGGGTACACCGGGGAGCTGTTTTTT.

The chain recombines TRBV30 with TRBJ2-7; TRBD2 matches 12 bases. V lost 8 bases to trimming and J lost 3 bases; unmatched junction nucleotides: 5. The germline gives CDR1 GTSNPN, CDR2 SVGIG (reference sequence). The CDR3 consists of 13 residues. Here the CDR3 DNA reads TGTGCCGGGGAGACTAGCGGGAGCTACGAGCAGTACTTC. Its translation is CAGETSGSYEQYF.

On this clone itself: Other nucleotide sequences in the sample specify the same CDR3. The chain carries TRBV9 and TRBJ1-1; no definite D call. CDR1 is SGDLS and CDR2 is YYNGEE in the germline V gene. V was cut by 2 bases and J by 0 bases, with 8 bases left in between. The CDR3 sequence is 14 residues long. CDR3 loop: CASSVGDMNTEAFF. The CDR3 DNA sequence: TGTGCCAGCAGCGTCGGAGACATGAACACTGAAGCTTTCTTT.

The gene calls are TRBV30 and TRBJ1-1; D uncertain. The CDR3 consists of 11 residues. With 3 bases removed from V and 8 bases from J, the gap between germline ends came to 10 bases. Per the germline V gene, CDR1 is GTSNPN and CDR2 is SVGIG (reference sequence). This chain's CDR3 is CAWSSGLEAFF. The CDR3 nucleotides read TGTGCCTGGAGCTCCGGGTTGGAAGCTTTCTTT. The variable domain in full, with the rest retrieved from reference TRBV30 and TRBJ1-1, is SQTIHQWPATLVQPVGSPLSLECTVEGTSNPNLYWYRQAAGRGLQLLFYSVGIGQISSEVPQNLSASRPQDRQFILSSKKLLLSDSGFYLCAWSSGLEAFFGQGTRLTVV.

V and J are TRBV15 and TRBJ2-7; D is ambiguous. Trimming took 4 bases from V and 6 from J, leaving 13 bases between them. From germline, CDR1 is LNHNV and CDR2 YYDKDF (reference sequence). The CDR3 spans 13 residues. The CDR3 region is CATSNWAASEQYF. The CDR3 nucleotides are TGTGCCACCAGCAATTGGGCCGCCTCCGAGCAGTACTTC.

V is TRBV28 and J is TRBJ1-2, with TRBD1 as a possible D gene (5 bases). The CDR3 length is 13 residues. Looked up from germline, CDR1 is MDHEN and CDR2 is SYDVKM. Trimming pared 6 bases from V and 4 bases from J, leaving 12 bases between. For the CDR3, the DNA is TGTGCCAGCAGCCCAGGGTCGGGCTATGGCTACACCTTC. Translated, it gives CASSPGSGYGYTF.

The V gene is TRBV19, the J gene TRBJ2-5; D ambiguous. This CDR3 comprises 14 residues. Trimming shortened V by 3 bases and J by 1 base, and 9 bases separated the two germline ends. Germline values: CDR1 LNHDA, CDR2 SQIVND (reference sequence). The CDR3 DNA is TGTGCCAGTAGTATCTTGGGCAGCCAAGAGACCCAGTACTTC. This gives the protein CASSILGSQETQYF. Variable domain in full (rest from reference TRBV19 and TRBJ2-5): DGGITQSPKYLFRKEGQNVTLSCEQNLNHDAMYWYRQDPGQGLRLIYYSQIVNDFQKGDIAEGYSVSREKKESFPLTVTSAQKNPTAFYLCASSILGSQETQYFGPGTRLLVL.

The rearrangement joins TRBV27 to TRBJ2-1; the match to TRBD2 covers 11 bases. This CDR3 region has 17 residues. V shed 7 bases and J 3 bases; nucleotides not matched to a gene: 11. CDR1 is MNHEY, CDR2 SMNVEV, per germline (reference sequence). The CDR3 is CASIISAGTSGYNEQFF. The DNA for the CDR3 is TGTGCCAGCATTATATCAGCTGGGACTAGCGGCTACAATGAGCAGTTCTTC.

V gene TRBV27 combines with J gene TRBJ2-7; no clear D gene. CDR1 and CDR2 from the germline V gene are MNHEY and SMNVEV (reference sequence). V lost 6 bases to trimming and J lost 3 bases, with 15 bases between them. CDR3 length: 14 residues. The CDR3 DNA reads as TGTGCCAGCAGCTGGGAAAGCGCCGGCTACGAGCAGTACTTC. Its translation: CASSWESAGYEQYF.

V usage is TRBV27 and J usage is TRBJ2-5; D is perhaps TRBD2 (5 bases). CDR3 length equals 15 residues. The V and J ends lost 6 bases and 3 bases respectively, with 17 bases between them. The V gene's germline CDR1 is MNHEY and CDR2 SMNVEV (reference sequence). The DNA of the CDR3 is TGTGCCAGCAGAAAGCTAGGAGGTGGGGAAGAGACCCAGTACTTC. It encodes CASRKLGGGEETQYF.

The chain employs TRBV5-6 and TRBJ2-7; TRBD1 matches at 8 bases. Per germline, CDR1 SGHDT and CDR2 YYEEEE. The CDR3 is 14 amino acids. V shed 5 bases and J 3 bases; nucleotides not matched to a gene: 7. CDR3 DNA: TGTGCCAGCAGTAAAGGGACAGGAGTCTACGAGCAGTACTTC. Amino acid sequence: CASSKGTGVYEQYF.

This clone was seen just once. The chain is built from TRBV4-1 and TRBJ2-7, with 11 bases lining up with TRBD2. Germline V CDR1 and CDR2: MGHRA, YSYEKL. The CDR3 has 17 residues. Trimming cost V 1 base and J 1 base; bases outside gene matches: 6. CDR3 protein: CASSQASLAGGSYEQYF. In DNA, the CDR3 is TGCGCCAGCAGCCAAGCGAGCCTAGCGGGAGGATCCTACGAGCAGTACTTC.

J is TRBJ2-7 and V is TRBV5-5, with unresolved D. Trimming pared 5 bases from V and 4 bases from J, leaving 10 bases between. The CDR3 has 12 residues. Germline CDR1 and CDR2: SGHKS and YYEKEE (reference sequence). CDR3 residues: CASRLTQYEQYF. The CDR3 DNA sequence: TGTGCCAGCAGATTAACCCAGTACGAGCAGTACTTC.